These T cell receptor beta chains were read from a single sample in a study of T cell responses to AZD1222 COVID-19 vaccine. Clones were sequenced by immunoSEQ multiplex PCR, and TCRdb holds only the in-frame ones, with some missing. The table records 150,000 or so clones, about 93% of them present only once. The sequencing used peripheral blood, collected on day 0 of AZD1222 vaccination. Source of these receptors: an adult in good health. Each CDR3 is given with its conserved first and last residue. D genes are given only for firm matches. Size tells how often a clone was seen (once, few, many) or the class of an expanded clone, and some rows leave it out.

J gene | V gene | D gene | clone size | CDR3 protein | CDR3 DNA
TRBJ2-7 | TRBV18 | NA | NA | CASSQILFYEQYF | TGTGCCAGCTCTCAGATACTATTCTACGAGCAGTACTTC
TRBJ1-6 | TRBV7-4 | NA | NA | CASSLTMVKDMDNSPLHF | TGTGCCAGCAGCTTAACAATGGTGAAGGACATGGACAATTCACCCCTCCACTTT
TRBJ1-4 | TRBV4-3 | TRBD1 | NA | CASSQMGTGELILGNEKLFF | TGCGCCAGCAGCCAAATGGGGACAGGGGAACTCATTCTGGGTAATGAAAAACTGTTTTTT
TRBJ2-3 | TRBV5-4 | NA | NA | CASSLGGGGYTDTQYF | TGTGCCAGCAGCTTGGGAGGCGGCGGGTACACAGATACGCAGTATTTT
TRBJ2-3 | TRBV5-1 | TRBD2 | once | CASSFLAGAGDTQYF | TGCGCCAGCAGCTTTCTAGCGGGAGCAGGAGATACGCAGTATTTT
TRBJ1-2 | TRBV28 | NA | NA | CASSLNRGHGGYTF | TGTGCCAGCAGTTTAAATCGGGGTCACGGTGGCTACACCTTC
TRBJ2-1 | TRBV19 | TRBD1 | NA | CASSPRDRNYNEQFF | TGTGCCAGTAGTCCCAGGGACAGAAATTACAATGAGCAGTTCTTC
TRBJ2-2 | TRBV6-2/TRBV6-3 | NA | NA | CASSPLGELFF | TGTGCCAGCAGCCCCTTGGGGGAGCTGTTTTTT
TRBJ1-3 | TRBV12-3/TRBV12-4 | NA | NA | CASTQGSGNTIYF | TGTGCCAGCACCCAGGGGTCTGGAAACACCATATATTTT
TRBJ2-1 | TRBV12-3/TRBV12-4 | TRBD1 | NA | CASSGQVLSEQFF | TGTGCCAGCAGTGGACAGGTCCTGAGTGAGCAGTTCTTC
TRBJ1-5 | TRBV28 | NA | NA | CASSFPRGVQPQHF | TGTGCCAGCAGTTTCCCCAGGGGAGTCCAGCCCCAGCATTTT
TRBJ1-4 | TRBV5-1 | NA | NA | CASRWGLGNEKLFF | TGCGCCAGCCGTTGGGGTCTCGGTAATGAAAAACTGTTTTTT
TRBJ1-5 | TRBV5-1 | NA | NA | CASKEGAEQGPQHF | TGCGCCAGCAAAGAAGGGGCAGAACAGGGGCCCCAGCATTTT
TRBJ1-3 | TRBV7-2 | NA | NA | CASSLDRAAGNTIYF | TGTGCCAGCAGCTTAGATAGGGCAGCCGGAAACACCATATATTTT
TRBJ2-5 | TRBV6-5 | NA | NA | CASSTGQGGRETQYF | TGTGCCAGCAGCACAGGACAGGGAGGGCGAGAGACCCAGTACTTC
TRBJ1-1 | TRBV6-6 | NA | NA | CASSASVEAFF | TGTGCCAGCAGTGCCTCAGTTGAAGCTTTCTTT
TRBJ2-3 | TRBV2 | NA | once | CASSALTPSTDTQYF | TGTGCCAGCAGCGCCTTGACCCCTAGCACAGATACGCAGTATTTT
TRBJ2-3 | TRBV10-3 | NA | few | CAIGRDFPSTDTQYF | TGTGCCATCGGCCGGGACTTCCCAAGCACAGATACGCAGTATTTT
TRBJ2-7 | TRBV19 | TRBD1 | NA | CASSIDAPGQGIYEQYF | TGTGCCAGTAGTATTGACGCCCCGGGACAGGGGATATACGAGCAGTACTTC
TRBJ2-7 | TRBV6-6 | TRBD2 | NA | CASRVSSGGEYEQYF | TGTGCCAGCAGAGTTTCCTCGGGGGGGGAATACGAGCAGTACTTC
TRBJ2-7 | TRBV15 | NA | NA | CATSRSLSSYEQYF | TGTGCCACCAGCAGATCCCTAAGTTCCTACGAGCAGTACTTC
TRBJ2-1 | TRBV4-1 | TRBD2 | NA | CASSQESLAGDNEQFF | TGCGCCAGCAGCCAAGAATCACTAGCGGGGGACAATGAGCAGTTCTTC
TRBJ1-4 | TRBV19 | TRBD1 | once | CASSPGQGPNEKLFF | TGTGCCAGTAGCCCGGGACAGGGCCCTAATGAAAAACTGTTTTTT
TRBJ2-2 | TRBV6-5 | TRBD1 | few | CASSYSTGGTTGELFF | TGTGCCAGCAGTTACTCGACAGGGGGTACCACCGGGGAGCTGTTTTTT
TRBJ2-6 | TRBV5-1 | NA | NA | CASSSRLGDVLTF | TGCGCCAGCAGCTCCCGTCTCGGGGACGTCCTGACTTTC
TRBJ1-3 | TRBV2 | TRBD1 | once | CASENNRGGNTIYF | TGTGCCAGCGAAAATAACAGGGGTGGAAACACCATATATTTT
TRBJ2-2 | TRBV25-1 | NA | NA | CASSDFSYTGELFF | TGTGCCAGCAGTGATTTTTCCTACACCGGGGAGCTGTTTTTT
TRBJ2-5 | TRBV5-1 | TRBD2 | NA | CASSNWGGGETQYF | TGCGCCAGCAGCAACTGGGGGGGAGGAGAGACCCAGTACTTC
TRBJ2-5 | TRBV7-3 | NA | once | CASSYQGGGMETQYF | TGTGCCAGCAGCTATCAGGGGGGGGGAATGGAGACCCAGTACTTC
TRBJ1-2 | TRBV20-1 | TRBD1 | NA | CSASFPGQSNYGYTF | TGCAGTGCCAGTTTCCCGGGACAGTCTAACTATGGCTACACCTTC
TRBJ1-1 | TRBV6-5 | TRBD1 | NA | CASRRTGDTEAFF | TGTGCCAGCAGGCGAACAGGGGACACTGAAGCTTTCTTT
TRBJ2-2 | TRBV10-3 | NA | NA | CAISESRDPGELFF | TGTGCCATCAGTGAGTCGAGGGATCCCGGGGAGCTGTTTTTT
TRBJ2-7 | TRBV7-9 | NA | NA | CASSLGAGHEQYF | TGTGCCAGCAGCTTAGGAGCGGGTCACGAGCAGTACTTC
TRBJ1-1 | TRBV7-9 | NA | NA | CASRKERNTEAFF | TGTGCCAGCAGAAAGGAAAGAAACACTGAAGCTTTCTTT
TRBJ2-3 | TRBV11-2 | TRBD2 | NA | CASSRRRGAGGDTQYF | TGTGCCAGCAGCCGCCGGCGGGGGGCCGGGGGAGATACGCAGTATTTT
TRBJ1-2 | TRBV4-3 | NA | NA | CASSLDTNYGYTF | TGCGCCAGCAGCCTCGACACGAACTATGGCTACACCTTC
TRBJ1-4 | TRBV7-9 | NA | NA | CASSLGMVWGATNEKLFF | TGTGCCAGCAGCTTAGGAATGGTATGGGGAGCAACTAATGAAAAACTGTTTTTT
TRBJ2-1 | TRBV9 | NA | NA | CASSVRGSMSYNEQFF | TGTGCCAGCAGCGTAAGGGGGTCAATGTCCTACAATGAGCAGTTCTTC
TRBJ2-5 | TRBV5-6 | NA | NA | CASSFLRETQYF | TGTGCCAGCAGCTTTCTCAGGGAGACCCAGTACTTC
TRBJ1-1 | TRBV11-2 | NA | NA | CASSLVEGTEAFF | TGTGCCAGCAGCTTAGTCGAAGGCACTGAAGCTTTCTTT
TRBJ2-6 | TRBV18 | TRBD1 | NA | CASSPTAGTGGAGANVLTF | TGTGCCAGCTCACCCACCGCCGGGACAGGGGGAGCTGGGGCCAACGTCCTGACTTTC
TRBJ1-2 | TRBV3-1/TRBV3-2 | NA | NA | CASSPGALYGYTF | TGTGCCAGCAGCCCCGGCGCCCTGTATGGCTACACCTTC
TRBJ1-2 | TRBV7-9 | NA | NA | CASSPLPSYRGNYGYTF | TGTGCCAGCAGCCCTCTTCCTTCCTACCGGGGGAACTATGGCTACACCTTC
TRBJ2-7 | TRBV6-2/TRBV6-3 | NA | NA | CASSYRDTYEQYF | TGTGCCAGCAGTTACCGGGACACCTACGAGCAGTACTTC
TRBJ2-1 | TRBV4-1 | NA | NA | CASRGSLSSYNEQFF | TGCGCCAGCAGGGGTAGCCTAAGCTCCTACAATGAGCAGTTCTTC
TRBJ2-7 | TRBV3-1/TRBV3-2 | NA | NA | CASRTIGLTGDEQYF | TGTGCCAGCAGAACCATCGGACTAACGGGGGACGAGCAGTACTTC
TRBJ2-1 | TRBV9 | TRBD1 | NA | CASSARQGHSYNEQFF | TGTGCCAGCAGCGCCCGACAGGGACACTCCTACAATGAGCAGTTCTTC
TRBJ1-2 | TRBV29-1 | NA | NA | CSVVQEYGYTF | TGCAGCGTGGTACAGGAGTATGGCTACACCTTC
TRBJ2-1 | TRBV7-2 | TRBD2 | NA | CASSGTSGGRYRSYNEQFF | TGTGCCAGCAGCGGGACTAGCGGGGGGCGCTACCGCTCCTACAATGAGCAGTTCTTC
TRBJ1-1 | TRBV28 | TRBD1 | once | CASSLITGQVTVAAFF | TGTGCCAGCAGTTTGATCACGGGACAGGTGACCGTTGCGGCTTTCTTT
TRBJ1-3 | TRBV5-1 | TRBD1 | NA | CASSWLGTGQTSSGNTIYF | TGCGCCAGCAGCTGGTTGGGGACGGGACAGACGAGCTCTGGAAACACCATATATTTT
TRBJ1-1 | TRBV7-9 | NA | NA | CASSFGPEAFF | TGTGCCAGCAGTTTCGGCCCGGAAGCTTTCTTT
TRBJ2-2 | TRBV7-9 | TRBD2 | NA | CASSSPGLANTGELFF | TGTGCCAGCAGCTCTCCGGGACTAGCGAACACCGGGGAGCTGTTTTTT
TRBJ1-6 | TRBV12-3/TRBV12-4 | NA | NA | CASSLFSGPLHF | TGTGCCAGCAGTTTGTTTTCTGGGCCCCTCCACTTT
TRBJ2-2 | TRBV5-4 | NA | NA | CASSPARGPDTGELFF | TGTGCCAGCAGCCCGGCGCGGGGGCCCGACACCGGGGAGCTGTTTTTT
TRBJ2-2 | TRBV15 | NA | NA | CATSRPSLRLNTGELFF | TGTGCCACCAGCAGACCTAGTCTCCGGTTGAACACCGGGGAGCTGTTTTTT
TRBJ2-2 | TRBV13 | NA | NA | CASSLVRNTGELFF | TGTGCCAGCAGCTTAGTACGGAACACCGGGGAGCTGTTTTTT
TRBJ2-2 | TRBV6-4 | NA | once | CASSSDDGGELFF | TGTGCCAGCAGTTCCGACGATGGGGGGGAGCTGTTTTTT
TRBJ2-2 | TRBV7-2 | NA | once | CASSFPTGELFF | TGTGCCAGCAGCTTCCCCACCGGGGAGCTGTTTTTT